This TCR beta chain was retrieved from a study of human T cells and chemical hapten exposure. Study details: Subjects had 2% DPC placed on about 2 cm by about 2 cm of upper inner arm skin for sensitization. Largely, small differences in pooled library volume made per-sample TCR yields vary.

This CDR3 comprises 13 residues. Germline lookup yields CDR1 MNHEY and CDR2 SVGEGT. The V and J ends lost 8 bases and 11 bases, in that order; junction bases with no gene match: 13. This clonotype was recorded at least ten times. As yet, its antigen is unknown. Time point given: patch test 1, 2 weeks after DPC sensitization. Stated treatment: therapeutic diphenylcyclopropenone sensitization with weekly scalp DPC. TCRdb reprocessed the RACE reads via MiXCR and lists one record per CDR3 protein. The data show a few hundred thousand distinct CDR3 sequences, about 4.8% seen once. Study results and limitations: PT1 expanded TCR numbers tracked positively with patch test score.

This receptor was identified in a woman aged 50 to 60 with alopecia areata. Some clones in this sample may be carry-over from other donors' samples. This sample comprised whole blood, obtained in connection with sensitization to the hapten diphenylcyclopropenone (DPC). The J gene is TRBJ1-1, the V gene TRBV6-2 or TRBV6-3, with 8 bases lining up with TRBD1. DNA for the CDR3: TGTGCCAGCGGAGAGGACAGGGTTTATGGCGCTTTCTTT. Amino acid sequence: CASGEDRVYGAFF.